This is a list of T cell receptor beta chains from one sample in a study of T-cell memory formation after mild COVID-19. Using its own MiXCR run on the 5' RACE reads, TCRdb lists one record per CDR3 protein. The sample includes 350,000 to 450,000 distinct CDR3 sequences, around 24% seen only once; the top ten take 8.5% to 10%. Sample: PBMCs or a T cell subset sorted from them (not recorded which). These receptor sequences come from an adult woman who had mild COVID-19 (a few samples of this study predate the infection). Cell type and time point are not known. Both conserved end residues are part of each CDR3. The order of the fields is J gene, V gene, clone size, D gene, CDR3 DNA, CDR3 protein. A D gene is named only where the DNA matches it firmly. For some rows the clone size is stated as once, few or many, or as a class when expanded; others skip it.

j_call: TRBJ1-1; v_call: TRBV2; clone_size: NA; d_call: NA; cdr3_nt: TGTGCCAGCAGCCTACCCACAGGGATGAACACTGAAGCTTTCTTT; cdr3_aa: CASSLPTGMNTEAFF
j_call: TRBJ1-1; v_call: TRBV7-9; clone_size: NA; d_call: NA; cdr3_nt: TGTGCCAGCAGCTTAACAAGAACCAGAAGTGAAGCTTTCTTT; cdr3_aa: CASSLTRTRSEAFF
j_call: TRBJ2-3; v_call: TRBV6-6; clone_size: NA; d_call: TRBD2; cdr3_nt: TGTGCCAGCAGTTACCAATCCCGGACTAGCCTCCCAGATACGCAGTATTTT; cdr3_aa: CASSYQSRTSLPDTQYF
j_call: TRBJ1-2; v_call: TRBV7-6; clone_size: NA; d_call: NA; cdr3_nt: TGTGCCAGCAGCTTAGGCGGAGTCTATGGCTACACCTTC; cdr3_aa: CASSLGGVYGYTF
j_call: TRBJ1-2; v_call: TRBV7-9; clone_size: NA; d_call: NA; cdr3_nt: TGTGCCAGCAGCTTATTTGGCAGGGACTATGGCTACACCTTC; cdr3_aa: CASSLFGRDYGYTF
j_call: TRBJ2-7; v_call: TRBV6-5; clone_size: few; d_call: TRBD1; cdr3_nt: TGTGCCAGCAGTTACTTGCGGACAGGGTCCTACGAGCAGTACTTC; cdr3_aa: CASSYLRTGSYEQYF
j_call: TRBJ2-5; v_call: TRBV7-3; clone_size: few; d_call: TRBD1; cdr3_nt: TGTGCCAGCAGCCCAACCGGGACAGGGGAGACCCAGTACTTC; cdr3_aa: CASSPTGTGETQYF
j_call: TRBJ1-1; v_call: TRBV20-1; clone_size: NA; d_call: NA; cdr3_nt: TGCAGTGCACTGGACATAACGACGAACACTGAAGCTTTCTTT; cdr3_aa: CSALDITTNTEAFF
j_call: TRBJ1-1; v_call: TRBV5-1; clone_size: NA; d_call: NA; cdr3_nt: TGCGCCAGCAGCTTCCGAAGAAGGGGGAACACTGAAGCTTTCTTT; cdr3_aa: CASSFRRRGNTEAFF
j_call: TRBJ1-5; v_call: TRBV20-1; clone_size: few; d_call: TRBD1; cdr3_nt: TGCAGTGCTAGAGATTGGGGACAGGTTAATCAGCCCCAGCATTTT; cdr3_aa: CSARDWGQVNQPQHF
j_call: TRBJ2-3; v_call: TRBV4-1; clone_size: many; d_call: TRBD2; cdr3_nt: TGCGCCAGCAGCCAAGGGCGCGGGGGTGTAGATACGCAGTATTTT; cdr3_aa: CASSQGRGGVDTQYF
j_call: TRBJ2-1; v_call: TRBV20-1; clone_size: few; d_call: NA; cdr3_nt: TGCAGTGCTAGAGATGCAGGGAAAAGGGGCAATGAGCAGTTCTTC; cdr3_aa: CSARDAGKRGNEQFF
j_call: TRBJ2-5; v_call: TRBV20-1; clone_size: NA; d_call: NA; cdr3_nt: TGCAGTGCCCCTATCCGGTTACAAGAGACCCAGTACTTC; cdr3_aa: CSAPIRLQETQYF
j_call: TRBJ1-1; v_call: TRBV5-4; clone_size: once; d_call: NA; cdr3_nt: TGTGCCAGCAGCTTGGCCGGAGCGAGAACATTTGAAGCTTTCTTT; cdr3_aa: CASSLAGARTFEAFF
j_call: TRBJ2-6; v_call: TRBV7-3; clone_size: few; d_call: NA; cdr3_nt: TGTGCCAGCAGCTTTCGGGCGGGGGCCCGCTCTGGGGCCAACGTCCTGACTTTC; cdr3_aa: CASSFRAGARSGANVLTF
j_call: TRBJ2-1; v_call: TRBV7-2; clone_size: NA; d_call: TRBD2; cdr3_nt: TGTGCCAGCAGCTCCAACGGGGGGGCTTTGTTCAATGAGCAGTTCTTC; cdr3_aa: CASSSNGGALFNEQFF
j_call: TRBJ2-1; v_call: TRBV7-9; clone_size: few; d_call: TRBD2; cdr3_nt: TGTGCCAGCAGCCCCTCGACTAGCGGGGTACCCCCCAATGAGCAGTTCTTC; cdr3_aa: CASSPSTSGVPPNEQFF
j_call: TRBJ1-2; v_call: TRBV18; clone_size: NA; d_call: TRBD1; cdr3_nt: TGTGCCAGCTCCCGGACAGGGGGCTCCTATGGCTACACCTTC; cdr3_aa: CASSRTGGSYGYTF
j_call: TRBJ1-5; v_call: TRBV18; clone_size: NA; d_call: NA; cdr3_nt: TGTGCCAGCTCCACCATTAGGGGGGGCGATCAGCCCCAGCATTTT; cdr3_aa: CASSTIRGGDQPQHF
j_call: TRBJ2-1; v_call: TRBV19; clone_size: NA; d_call: TRBD1; cdr3_nt: TGTGCCAGTAGTATTGGACAGGTCAGCAATGAGCAGTTCTTC; cdr3_aa: CASSIGQVSNEQFF
j_call: TRBJ2-7; v_call: TRBV9; clone_size: few; d_call: TRBD1; cdr3_nt: TGTGCCAGCAGCGTAGGGGGGGACAGGGCCTCCTACGAGCAGTACTTC; cdr3_aa: CASSVGGDRASYEQYF
j_call: TRBJ2-1; v_call: TRBV6-2/TRBV6-3; clone_size: few; d_call: TRBD1; cdr3_nt: TGTGCCAGCAGACTTGGACAGGGGGAGCAGTTCTTC; cdr3_aa: CASRLGQGEQFF
j_call: TRBJ2-7; v_call: TRBV3-1; clone_size: NA; d_call: NA; cdr3_nt: TGTGCCAGCAGCCAAGCTCGCGAGCAGTACTTC; cdr3_aa: CASSQAREQYF
j_call: TRBJ2-7; v_call: TRBV18; clone_size: NA; d_call: TRBD2; cdr3_nt: TGTGCCAGCTCACCATCTAGCGGAGGCTCCTACGAGCAGTACTTC; cdr3_aa: CASSPSSGGSYEQYF
j_call: TRBJ2-3; v_call: TRBV20-1; clone_size: many; d_call: NA; cdr3_nt: TGCAGTGCCCCCTTGGGGGGCGGGGATACGCAGTATTTT; cdr3_aa: CSAPLGGGDTQYF
j_call: TRBJ2-7; v_call: TRBV10-3; clone_size: few; d_call: NA; cdr3_nt: TGTGCCACCCCCCGGGCGGGGGCTGCCTACGAGCAGTACTTC; cdr3_aa: CATPRAGAAYEQYF
j_call: TRBJ2-5; v_call: TRBV13; clone_size: NA; d_call: NA; cdr3_nt: TGTGCCAGCAGCGGTCCGGACAGTATCATGGCGAGACAAGAGACCCAGTACTTC; cdr3_aa: CASSGPDSIMARQETQYF
j_call: TRBJ1-1; v_call: TRBV19; clone_size: NA; d_call: TRBD1; cdr3_nt: TGTGCCAGTAGTAAAATGACCAGGGGGTCCACTGAAGCTTTCTTT; cdr3_aa: CASSKMTRGSTEAFF
j_call: TRBJ2-2; v_call: TRBV28; clone_size: few; d_call: NA; cdr3_nt: TGTGCCGCGCAGGGGCGCACCGGGGAGCTGTTTTTT; cdr3_aa: CAAQGRTGELFF
j_call: TRBJ2-3; v_call: TRBV3-1; clone_size: NA; d_call: TRBD1; cdr3_nt: TGTGCCAGCAGCACAGGGGCCACCACAGATACGCAGTATTTT; cdr3_aa: CASSTGATTDTQYF
j_call: TRBJ1-1; v_call: TRBV19; clone_size: NA; d_call: NA; cdr3_nt: TGTGACAGTATAAACACGGAAGGTAACACTGAAGCTTTCTTT; cdr3_aa: CDSINTEGNTEAFF
j_call: TRBJ2-7; v_call: TRBV7-9; clone_size: few; d_call: NA; cdr3_nt: TGTGCCAGCAGCGACATATTGAGATCCTACGAGCAGTACTTC; cdr3_aa: CASSDILRSYEQYF
j_call: TRBJ1-2; v_call: TRBV7-8; clone_size: NA; d_call: TRBD1; cdr3_nt: TGTGCCAGCAGCTTAGTAGCAGGGGGCCTTGATGGCTACACCTTC; cdr3_aa: CASSLVAGGLDGYTF
j_call: TRBJ1-2; v_call: TRBV7-8; clone_size: NA; d_call: NA; cdr3_nt: TGTGCCAGCAGCTCCCATGGGGATCACTATGGCTACACCTTC; cdr3_aa: CASSSHGDHYGYTF
j_call: TRBJ2-5; v_call: TRBV27; clone_size: many; d_call: NA; cdr3_nt: TGTGCCAGCAGTTTATCATTCCAGGGCTACCAAGAGACCCAGTACTTC; cdr3_aa: CASSLSFQGYQETQYF
j_call: TRBJ1-2; v_call: TRBV18; clone_size: NA; d_call: NA; cdr3_nt: TGTGCCAGCTCACCCCTTGGCGAGTTGGGTTATAACTATGGCTACACCTTC; cdr3_aa: CASSPLGELGYNYGYTF
j_call: TRBJ1-2; v_call: TRBV7-9; clone_size: NA; d_call: TRBD1; cdr3_nt: TGTGCCAGCAGCACAGGGGGCGCAGGTGGCTACACCTTC; cdr3_aa: CASSTGGAGGYTF
j_call: TRBJ2-3; v_call: TRBV7-6; clone_size: few; d_call: NA; cdr3_nt: TGTGCCAGCAGCTTAGCGATAACAGATACGCAGTATTTT; cdr3_aa: CASSLAITDTQYF
j_call: TRBJ2-7; v_call: TRBV20-1; clone_size: NA; d_call: TRBD2; cdr3_nt: TGCAGTCTAGCGGGGTGCTACGAGCAGTACTTC; cdr3_aa: CSLAGCYEQYF
j_call: TRBJ2-7; v_call: TRBV29-1; clone_size: many; d_call: TRBD2; cdr3_nt: TGCAGCGTTGTTGGCCTAGCGGGAAGCGAGCAGTACTTC; cdr3_aa: CSVVGLAGSEQYF
j_call: TRBJ1-2; v_call: TRBV5-5; clone_size: few; d_call: TRBD1; cdr3_nt: TGTGCCAGCAGCGGATGGGACAGGGTGAACAACTATGGCTACACCTTC; cdr3_aa: CASSGWDRVNNYGYTF
j_call: TRBJ2-3; v_call: TRBV5-6; clone_size: few; d_call: NA; cdr3_nt: TGTGCCAGCAGCCGGCGTACCTCCAGCACAGATACGCAGTATTTT; cdr3_aa: CASSRRTSSTDTQYF
j_call: TRBJ1-1; v_call: TRBV7-8; clone_size: few; d_call: NA; cdr3_nt: TGTGCCAGCAGCCCGGAGGGCGGATTTATGAACACTGAAGCTTTCTTT; cdr3_aa: CASSPEGGFMNTEAFF
j_call: TRBJ2-1; v_call: TRBV7-9; clone_size: many; d_call: TRBD2; cdr3_nt: TGTGCCAGCAGCCCGTTAGCGGGAGTGAACAATGAGCAGTTCTTC; cdr3_aa: CASSPLAGVNNEQFF
j_call: TRBJ1-1; v_call: TRBV7-9; clone_size: NA; d_call: TRBD1; cdr3_nt: TGTGCCAGCGCCTCACCCCCCTTGACAGGGCACACTGAAGCTTTCTTT; cdr3_aa: CASASPPLTGHTEAFF
j_call: TRBJ2-2; v_call: TRBV4-3; clone_size: many; d_call: NA; cdr3_nt: TGCGCCAGCAGCCAAGATCGCCCGGGCGGGGAGCTGTTTTTT; cdr3_aa: CASSQDRPGGELFF
j_call: TRBJ1-5; v_call: TRBV6-1; clone_size: few; d_call: TRBD1; cdr3_nt: TGTGCCAGCAAGACAGGGAACCCCAATCAGCCCCAGCATTTT; cdr3_aa: CASKTGNPNQPQHF
j_call: TRBJ1-6; v_call: TRBV5-1; clone_size: few; d_call: TRBD1; cdr3_nt: TGCGCCAGCAGCCCTTGGACAGGGGCGCTGAATTCACCCCTCCACTTT; cdr3_aa: CASSPWTGALNSPLHF
j_call: TRBJ1-1; v_call: TRBV6-6; clone_size: NA; d_call: NA; cdr3_nt: TGTGCCAGCAGTAACCAGGACGGGTACACTGAAGCTTTCTTT; cdr3_aa: CASSNQDGYTEAFF
j_call: TRBJ2-3; v_call: TRBV15; clone_size: NA; d_call: TRBD2; cdr3_nt: TGTGCCACCAGGTCTAGCGGGGGAGAAGATACGCAGTATTTT; cdr3_aa: CATRSSGGEDTQYF
j_call: TRBJ1-1; v_call: TRBV18; clone_size: NA; d_call: TRBD1; cdr3_nt: TGTGCCAGCTCACCAGAAAGGGGGCGCTTTTTAAACACTGAAGCTTTCTTT; cdr3_aa: CASSPERGRFLNTEAFF
j_call: TRBJ2-7; v_call: TRBV7-2; clone_size: few; d_call: NA; cdr3_nt: TGTGCCACCTTCGGAAAGAACTCCTACGAGCAGTACTTC; cdr3_aa: CATFGKNSYEQYF
j_call: TRBJ2-7; v_call: TRBV7-3; clone_size: few; d_call: NA; cdr3_nt: TGTGCCAGCTCTGAGGGTCCAGGCTACGAGCAGTACTTC; cdr3_aa: CASSEGPGYEQYF